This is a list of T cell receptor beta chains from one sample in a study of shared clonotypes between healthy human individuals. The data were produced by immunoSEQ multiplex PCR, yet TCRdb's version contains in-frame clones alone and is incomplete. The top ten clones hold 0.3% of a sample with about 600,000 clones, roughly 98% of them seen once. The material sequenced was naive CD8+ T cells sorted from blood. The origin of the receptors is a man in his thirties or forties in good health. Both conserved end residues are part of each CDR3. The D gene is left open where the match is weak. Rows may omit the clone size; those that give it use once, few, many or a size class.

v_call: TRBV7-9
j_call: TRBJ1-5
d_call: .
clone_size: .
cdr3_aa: CASGLENQPQHF
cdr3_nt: TGTGCCAGCGGACTCGAAAATCAGCCCCAGCATTTT

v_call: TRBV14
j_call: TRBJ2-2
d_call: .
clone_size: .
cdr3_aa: CASSQELIGIGGTGELFF
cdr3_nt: TGTGCCAGCAGCCAAGAATTGATCGGGATCGGCGGCACCGGGGAGCTGTTTTTT

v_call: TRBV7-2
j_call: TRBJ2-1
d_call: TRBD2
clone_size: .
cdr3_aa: CASSQGLAGYNEQFF
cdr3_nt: TGTGCCAGCAGTCAAGGACTAGCGGGATACAATGAGCAGTTCTTC

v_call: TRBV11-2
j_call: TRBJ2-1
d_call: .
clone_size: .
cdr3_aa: CASSLPDRPFYNEQFF
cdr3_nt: TGTGCCAGCAGCTTACCAGACAGGCCCTTCTACAATGAGCAGTTCTTC

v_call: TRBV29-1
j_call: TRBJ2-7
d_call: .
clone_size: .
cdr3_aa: CSAEGSSAEQYF
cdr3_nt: TGCAGCGCTGAGGGGTCCTCTGCCGAGCAGTACTTC

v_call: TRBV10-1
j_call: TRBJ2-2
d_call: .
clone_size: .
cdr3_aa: CASTGQNTGELFF
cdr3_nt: TGCGCCAGCACCGGACAGAACACCGGGGAGCTGTTTTTT

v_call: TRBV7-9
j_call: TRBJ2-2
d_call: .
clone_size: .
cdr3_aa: CASSSWATGHTGELFF
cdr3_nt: TGTGCCAGCAGTTCCTGGGCGACGGGCCACACCGGGGAGCTGTTTTTT

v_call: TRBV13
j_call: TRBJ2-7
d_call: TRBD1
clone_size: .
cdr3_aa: CASSWDRGNIYEQYF
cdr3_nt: TGTGCCAGCAGCTGGGACAGGGGGAATATTTACGAGCAGTACTTC

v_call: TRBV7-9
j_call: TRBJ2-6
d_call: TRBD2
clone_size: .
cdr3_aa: CASRPRTSGESSGANVLTF
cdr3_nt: TGTGCCAGCAGGCCGAGGACTAGCGGTGAGAGCTCTGGGGCCAACGTCCTGACTTTC

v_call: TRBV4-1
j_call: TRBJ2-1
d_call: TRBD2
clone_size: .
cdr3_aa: CASSQARGDEQFF
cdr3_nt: TGCGCCAGCAGCCAAGCTCGGGGGGATGAGCAGTTCTTC

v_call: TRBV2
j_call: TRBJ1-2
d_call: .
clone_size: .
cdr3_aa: CASSEFVESNYGYTF
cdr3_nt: TGTGCCAGCAGTGAATTTGTCGAATCTAACTATGGCTACACCTTC

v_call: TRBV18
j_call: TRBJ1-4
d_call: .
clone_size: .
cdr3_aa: CASSQVASREKLFF
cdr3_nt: TGTGCCAGCTCACAAGTGGCATCTAGGGAAAAACTGTTTTTT

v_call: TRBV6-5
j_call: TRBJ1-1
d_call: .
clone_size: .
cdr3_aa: CASSYSGVTEAFF
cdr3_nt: TGTGCCAGCAGTTACTCCGGGGTCACTGAAGCTTTCTTT

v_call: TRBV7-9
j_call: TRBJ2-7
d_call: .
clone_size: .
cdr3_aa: CASSLGGDTYEQYF
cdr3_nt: TGTGCCAGCAGCTTAGGGGGGGACACCTACGAGCAGTACTTC

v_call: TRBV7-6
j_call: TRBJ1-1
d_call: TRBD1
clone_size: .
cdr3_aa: CASSLWTDREEEAFF
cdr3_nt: TGTGCCAGCAGCCTTTGGACCGACAGGGAGGAAGAAGCTTTCTTT

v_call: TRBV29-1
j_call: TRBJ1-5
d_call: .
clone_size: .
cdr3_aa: CSVKLGLDSNQPQHF
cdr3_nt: TGCAGCGTCAAATTGGGGCTAGATAGCAATCAGCCCCAGCATTTT

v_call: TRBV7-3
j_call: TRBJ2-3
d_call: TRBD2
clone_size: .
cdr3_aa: CASSKTSGSTDTQYF
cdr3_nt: TGTGCCAGCAGCAAAACTAGCGGCTCCACAGATACGCAGTATTTT

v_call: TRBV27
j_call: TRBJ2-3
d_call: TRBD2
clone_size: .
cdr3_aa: CASSPGTSGSTDTQYF
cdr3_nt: TGTGCCAGCAGTCCGGGGACTAGCGGGAGCACAGATACGCAGTATTTT

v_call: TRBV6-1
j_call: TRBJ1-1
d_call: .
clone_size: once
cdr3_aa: CASSELGSTEAFF
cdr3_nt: TGTGCCAGCAGTGAATTAGGGTCCACTGAAGCTTTCTTT

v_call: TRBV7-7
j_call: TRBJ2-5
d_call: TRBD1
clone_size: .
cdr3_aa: CASSPAWDRYQETQYF
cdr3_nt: TGTGCCAGCAGCCCCGCTTGGGACAGGTACCAAGAGACCCAGTACTTC

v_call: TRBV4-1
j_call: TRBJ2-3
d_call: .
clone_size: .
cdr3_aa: CASSRVGLVADTQYF
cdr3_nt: TGCGCCAGCAGTCGCGTTGGATTAGTCGCAGATACGCAGTATTTT

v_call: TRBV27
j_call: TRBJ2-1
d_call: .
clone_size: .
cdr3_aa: CASSFVGLEQFF
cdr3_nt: TGTGCCAGCAGTTTTGTGGGCCTTGAGCAGTTCTTC

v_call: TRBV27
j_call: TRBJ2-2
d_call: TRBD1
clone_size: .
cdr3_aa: CASSEDRVPNTGELFF
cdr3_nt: TGTGCCAGCAGTGAAGACAGGGTTCCGAACACCGGGGAGCTGTTTTTT

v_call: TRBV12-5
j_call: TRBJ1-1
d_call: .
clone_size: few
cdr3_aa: CASGKDKNTEAFF
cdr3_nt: TGTGCTAGTGGAAAGGACAAGAACACTGAAGCTTTCTTT

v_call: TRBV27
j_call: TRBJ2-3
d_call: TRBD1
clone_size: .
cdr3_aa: CASRRQGVTDTQYF
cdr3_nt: TGTGCCAGCAGAAGACAGGGGGTCACAGATACGCAGTATTTT

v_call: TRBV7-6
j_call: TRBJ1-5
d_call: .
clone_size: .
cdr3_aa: CASSLGPGGRDQPQHF
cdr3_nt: TGTGCCAGCAGCTTAGGTCCGGGTGGGAGAGATCAGCCCCAGCATTTT

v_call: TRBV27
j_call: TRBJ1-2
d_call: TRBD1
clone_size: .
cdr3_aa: CASRDFQGAPRGYTF
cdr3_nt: TGTGCCAGCAGGGACTTTCAGGGGGCGCCTCGGGGCTACACCTTC

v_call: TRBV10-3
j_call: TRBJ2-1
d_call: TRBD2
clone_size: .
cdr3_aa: CAISESMGLADNEQFF
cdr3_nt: TGTGCCATCAGTGAGTCCATGGGGCTAGCGGACAATGAGCAGTTCTTC

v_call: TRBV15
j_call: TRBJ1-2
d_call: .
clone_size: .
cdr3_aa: CATSPGPIGYTF
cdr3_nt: TGTGCCACCAGCCCGGGTCCTATCGGCTACACCTTC

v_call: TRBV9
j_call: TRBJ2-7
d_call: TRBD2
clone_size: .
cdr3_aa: CASSAGTSGYEQYF
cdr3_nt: TGTGCCAGCAGCGCGGGGACTAGCGGTTACGAGCAGTACTTC

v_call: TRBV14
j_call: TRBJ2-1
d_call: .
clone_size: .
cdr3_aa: CASSQTRDGDWGYNEQFF
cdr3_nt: TGTGCCAGCAGCCAAACTAGGGATGGGGACTGGGGCTACAATGAGCAGTTCTTC

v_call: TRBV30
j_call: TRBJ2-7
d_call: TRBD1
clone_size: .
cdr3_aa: CAWSTSGTGRDYEQYF
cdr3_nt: TGTGCCTGGAGTACGTCCGGGACAGGTAGGGACTACGAGCAGTACTTC

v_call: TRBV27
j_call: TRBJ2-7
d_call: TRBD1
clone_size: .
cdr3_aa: CASTGGQGEQYF
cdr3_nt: TGTGCCAGCACCGGAGGACAGGGCGAGCAGTACTTC

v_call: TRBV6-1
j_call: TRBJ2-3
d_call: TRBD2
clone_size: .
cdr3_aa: CASSEGLVGDTQYF
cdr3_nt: TGTGCCAGCAGTGAGGGACTAGTAGGAGATACGCAGTATTTT

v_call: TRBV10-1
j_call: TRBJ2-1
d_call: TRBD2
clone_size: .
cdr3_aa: CASSELLAGSYNEQFF
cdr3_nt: TGCGCCAGCAGTGAGCTCCTAGCGGGCTCCTACAATGAGCAGTTCTTC

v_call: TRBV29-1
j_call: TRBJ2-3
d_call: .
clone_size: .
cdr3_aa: CSVVDRISTDTQYF
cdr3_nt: TGCAGCGTTGTAGACAGGATTAGCACAGATACGCAGTATTTT

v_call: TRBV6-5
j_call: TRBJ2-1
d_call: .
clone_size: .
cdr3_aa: CASTYQGGGNEQFF
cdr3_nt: TGTGCCAGCACCTACCAGGGCGGAGGTAATGAGCAGTTCTTC

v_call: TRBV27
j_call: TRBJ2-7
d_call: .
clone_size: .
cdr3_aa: CASSSQDQYEQYF
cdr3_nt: TGTGCCAGCAGTTCCCAAGACCAGTACGAGCAGTACTTC

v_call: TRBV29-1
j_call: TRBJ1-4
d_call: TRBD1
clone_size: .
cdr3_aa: CSVEQGESEKLFF
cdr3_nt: TGCAGCGTTGAACAGGGGGAGAGTGAAAAACTGTTTTTT

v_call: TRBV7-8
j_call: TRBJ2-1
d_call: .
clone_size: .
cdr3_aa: CASSLVGQRLGNEQFF
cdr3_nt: TGTGCCAGCAGCTTAGTTGGCCAACGACTCGGCAATGAGCAGTTCTTC

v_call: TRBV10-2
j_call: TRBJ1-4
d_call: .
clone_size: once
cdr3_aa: CASSGPDLELFF
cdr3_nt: TGCGCCAGCAGTGGGCCCGATTTGGAACTGTTTTTT

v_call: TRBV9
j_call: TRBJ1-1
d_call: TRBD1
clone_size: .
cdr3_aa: CASSLYDRGTEAFF
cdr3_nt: TGTGCCAGCAGCCTTTATGACAGGGGAACTGAAGCTTTCTTT

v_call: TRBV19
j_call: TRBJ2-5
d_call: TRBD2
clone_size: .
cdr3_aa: CATSKTSLETQYF
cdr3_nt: TGTGCCACCTCAAAGACTAGCTTGGAGACCCAGTACTTC

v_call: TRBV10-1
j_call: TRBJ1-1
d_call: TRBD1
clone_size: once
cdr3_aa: CASSVGGQGHEAFF
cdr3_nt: TGCGCCAGCAGTGTCGGGGGACAGGGCCACGAAGCTTTCTTT

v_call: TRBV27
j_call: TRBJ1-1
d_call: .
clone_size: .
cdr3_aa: CASSLIGSPNTEAFF
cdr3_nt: TGTGCCAGCAGTTTAATCGGGAGTCCAAACACTGAAGCTTTCTTT

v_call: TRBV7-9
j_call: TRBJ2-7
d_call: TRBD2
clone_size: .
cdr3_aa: CASSLGGSNRYEQYF
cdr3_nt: TGTGCCAGCAGCTTAGGCGGGAGTAATCGCTACGAGCAGTACTTC